This record looks at one TCR beta chain sequence and its context. These data are taken from a study of control samples from healthy donors and cancer patients. Germline-derived CDR1 and CDR2 are SGHVS and FQNEAQ. The J segment lost 8 bases and the V segment lost 5 bases, leaving 7 bases of the junction unmatched. The CDR3 spans 16 residues. Sequencing used immunoSEQ multiplex PCR; TCRdb keeps in-frame clones, though not all of them. This sample has some 150,000 clones, with 85% to 95% found just once. The TCR originated in a man over 45 in good health. Source material: blood. The chain combines TRBV7-8 with TRBJ2-2, with 14 nucleotides matching TRBD2. The CDR3 reads CASSPGLAGAGGELFF. CDR3 nucleotide sequence: TGTGCCAGCAGCCCGGGACTAGCGGGAGCAGGAGGGGAGCTGTTTTTT.